One and the same sample provided the 20 T cell receptor beta chains below, sequenced in a study of blood T cells in healthy people across ages. Next came a second PCR, run for roughly 6 to 11 cycles, which used a sample-barcoded 5' primer along with a J-beta primer mix. Via MiXCR, TCRdb re-called the 5' RACE reads, giving one row per CDR3 protein. The sample records 550,000 to 600,000 distinct CDR3 sequences, 27% being singletons. Material for sequencing was blood. Receptors were obtained from a woman aged 70-85 years in good health.

The V and J genes are TRBV14 and TRBJ1-2, with D perhaps matching TRBD1 (6 bases). CDR3 length equals 14 residues. In germline, CDR1 is SGHDN, CDR2 FVKESK. Trimming removed 0 bases from V and 12 bases from J, with 17 bases in between. The CDR3 reads CASSQDTGANSNTF. The CDR3 nucleotides are TGTGCCAGCAGCCAAGATACGGGGGCGAACTCCAACACCTTC.

This clonotype occurred a few times. Likely a read error: the CDR3 ends without its conserved phenylalanine or tryptophan. The V and J genes are TRBV12-3 or TRBV12-4 and TRBJ1-1, with D perhaps TRBD1 (5 bases). The CDR3 contains 11 residues. Trimming pared 7 bases from V and 11 bases from J, leaving 14 bases between. The CDR3 region is CASKQGVLAFI. The CDR3 bases are TGTGCCAGCAAACAAGGGGTCCTTGCTTTCATT.

This clonotype was observed a handful of times. The CDR3 bases are TGTGCCAGCAGCTTGCATGGGGCCAATGAGCAGTTCTTC. Protein sequence: CASSLHGANEQFF. V and J are TRBV7-8 and TRBJ2-1, with D possibly TRBD1 on 5 matching bases. The CDR3 length is 13 residues. With 3 bases removed from V and 6 bases from J, the gap between germline ends came to 9 bases. Germline lookup yields CDR1 SGHVS and CDR2 FQNEAQ.

The rearrangement joins TRBV3-1 to TRBJ1-2; D is perhaps TRBD1 (6 bases). The CDR3 consists of 15 residues. The ends were cut back, 1 base at V and 4 bases at J, with 13 bases in the middle. From germline, CDR1 is LGHDT and CDR2 YNNKEL (reference sequence). The CDR3 protein is CASSQGAGERYGYTF. The CDR3 nucleotides are TGTGCCAGCAGCCAAGGCGCAGGGGAGCGCTATGGCTACACCTTC.

This clonotype has more than one count but fewer than ten. V and J are TRBV15 and TRBJ2-7; D call uncertain. V lost 7 bases to trimming and J lost 0 bases, with 7 bases between them. CDR1 LNHNV and CDR2 YYDKDF come from the germline V gene (reference sequence). The CDR3 consists of 12 residues. The CDR3 bases are TGTGCCACCATGGGCAGCTCCTACGAGCAGTACTTC. Its translation is CATMGSSYEQYF.

The chain couples TRBV7-2 to TRBJ2-7; perhaps TRBD2 as D (6 bases). The assigned J gene may be wrong: the sequence end matches TRBJ2-1 better. The germline gives CDR1 SGHTA, CDR2 FQGNSA. The CDR3 is 11 amino acids. The CDR3 is CASTPAGEQFF. CDR3 DNA: TGTGCCAGCACCCCCGCGGGAGAGCAGTTCTTC.

V usage is TRBV6-2 or TRBV6-3 and J usage is TRBJ2-7; 9 bases agree with TRBD1. V lost 2 bases, J lost 6 bases, and 5 bases stayed unmatched. This CDR3 contains 14 residues. Germline V gene lookup returns CDR1 MNHEY and CDR2 SVGEGT. The CDR3 DNA is TGTGCCAGCAGTTACCCCACGGACAGGGGCGAGCAGTACTTC. It encodes CASSYPTDRGEQYF.

In this sample, this clonotype turned up a few times. The rearrangement joins TRBV29-1 to TRBJ1-1; D unclear. Germline-derived CDR1 and CDR2 are SQVTM and ANQGSEA. The germline V and J ends were trimmed by 5 bases and 5 bases, with 15 bases remaining between them. The CDR3 covers 13 residues. DNA for the CDR3: TGCAGCGTTCGGGGTGATCAAAAAACTGAAGCTTTCTTT. Translated: CSVRGDQKTEAFF.

This rearrangement joins TRBV5-6 to TRBJ2-1; D is tentatively TRBD1 or TRBD2 (7 bases each). The CDR3 is 12 residues long. Germline CDR1 is SGHDT and CDR2 is YYEEEE. Trimming left V 4 bases short and J 14 bases short, with 16 bases between. CDR3 in amino acids: CASSQTGREEFF. CDR3 sequence (DNA): TGTGCCAGCAGCCAGACAGGGAGGGAAGAGTTCTTC.

V is TRBV29-1 and J is TRBJ2-5; TRBD1 matches 9 bases. Germline values: CDR1 SQVTM, CDR2 ANQGSEA. Unmatched junction bases numbered 9, after V lost 6 bases and J lost 1 base. The CDR3 has 15 amino acids. CDR3 in DNA: TGCAGCGTCGCACCGACAGGGGGTGCCCAAGAGACCCAGTACTTC. It yields the protein CSVAPTGGAQETQYF.

This clonotype was observed at least ten times. The rearrangement joins TRBV29-1 to TRBJ1-6; maybe TRBD1 (6 bases). The CDR3 is 14 residues long. Trimming removed 6 bases from V and 5 bases from J, with 14 bases in between. Germline CDR1 is SQVTM and CDR2 is ANQGSEA. CDR3 sequence reads: CSVRQETNNSPLHF. The CDR3 DNA reads as TGCAGCGTCCGACAGGAGACGAATAATTCACCCCTCCACTTT.

This clonotype appeared a few times. The chain couples TRBV7-3 to TRBJ2-7, with 7 bases lining up with TRBD2. V lost 5 bases to trimming and J lost 6 bases; unmatched junction nucleotides: 7. Looked up from germline, CDR1 is SGHTA and CDR2 is FQGTGA. The CDR3 has 13 residues. CDR3 sequence: CASSPTTGGEQYF. Here the CDR3 DNA reads TGTGCCAGCAGCCCAACTACGGGGGGCGAGCAGTACTTC.

This sequence joins TRBV25-1 and TRBJ1-2, with a possible D match to TRBD1 (6 bases). This CDR3 has 18 residues. Germline-derived CDR1 and CDR2 are MGHDK and SYGVNS. Trimming removed 4 bases from V and 0 bases from J, with 21 bases in between. This CDR3 reads CASSGPAELPGANYGYTF. The CDR3 DNA is TGTGCCAGCAGTGGGCCCGCGGAGCTACCAGGGGCTAACTATGGCTACACCTTC.

There are a few counts of this clonotype. The J gene is TRBJ2-3, the V gene TRBV5-1, with 9 nucleotides matching TRBD1. This CDR3 is 13 amino acids long. Trimming removed 6 bases from V and 4 bases from J; junction bases left unmatched: 3. Germline loops: CDR1 SGHRS, CDR2 YFSETQ. The CDR3 loop is CASNRQGADTQYF. CDR3 coding DNA: TGCGCCAGCAACAGACAGGGGGCAGATACGCAGTATTTT.

This clonotype was counted only a few times. This chain connects TRBV10-3 to TRBJ2-7; no reliable D call. In germline, CDR1 is ENHRY, CDR2 SYGVKD. The V end was cut by 1 base, the J end by 2 bases, with 9 bases between. This CDR3 spans 14 amino acids. The CDR3 loop reads CAISEFAGTYEQYF. As DNA, the CDR3 is TGTGCCATCAGTGAGTTTGCCGGCACCTACGAGCAGTACTTC.

The V call is TRBV7-2, the J call TRBJ2-5; 7 bases line up with TRBD2. V lost 6 bases to trimming and J lost 6 bases; unmatched junction nucleotides: 13. Germline V gene lookup returns CDR1 SGHTA and CDR2 FQGNSA. CDR3 length: 15 residues. Here the CDR3 DNA reads TGTGCCAGCAGTTTAATCCACTGGGACTACCAGACCCAGTACTTC. Its translation is CASSLIHWDYQTQYF. The variable domain in full, completed from reference TRBV7-2 and TRBJ2-5, reads GAGVSQSPSNKVTEKGKDVELRCDPISGHTALYWYRQSLGQGLEFLIYFQGNSAPDKSGLPSDRFSAERTGGSVSTLTIQRTQQEDSAVYLCASSLIHWDYQTQYFGPGTRLLVL.

The J gene is TRBJ1-1, the V gene TRBV7-9; a possible D gene is TRBD1 (6 bases). CDR3 length: 10 amino acids. Trimming left V 11 bases short and J 7 bases short, with 11 bases between. Germline assignment: CDR1 SEHNR and CDR2 FQNEAQ (reference sequence). The CDR3 region has the DNA TGTGCCGTAGGGGGAGGTGAAGCTTTCTTT. This encodes CAVGGGEAFF.

The chain is built from TRBV20-1 and TRBJ1-4; the match to TRBD1 covers 7 bases. V shed 3 bases, J shed 8 bases, and the junction held 9 bases outside the gene matches. This CDR3 comprises 14 residues. CDR1 is DFQATT, CDR2 SNEGSKA, per germline (reference sequence). The CDR3 here is CSASLSGGREKLFF. The DNA for the CDR3 is TGCAGTGCTAGTTTGTCAGGGGGAAGAGAAAAACTGTTTTTT.

The J gene is TRBJ2-7, the V gene TRBV9; TRBD2 matches 11 bases. This CDR3 spans 16 amino acids. With V trimmed by 4 bases and J by 4 bases, 10 bases remained unmatched. Germline V lookup: CDR1 SGDLS, CDR2 YYNGEE. This chain's CDR3 is CASSPRGPSGGYEQYF. DNA of the CDR3: TGTGCCAGCAGCCCTCGTGGTCCTAGCGGGGGGTACGAGCAGTACTTC.

The chain carries TRBV6-2 or TRBV6-3 and TRBJ1-2; D might be TRBD1 (6 bases). CDR3 length equals 11 residues. The V gene lost 5 bases and the J gene lost 14 bases, with 15 bases spanning the gap. Per germline, CDR1 MNHEY and CDR2 SVGEGT. The CDR3 region has the DNA TGTGCCAGCAGTCGGCCAGGGGATACAACCTTC. Protein sequence: CASSRPGDTTF.